This TCR beta chain was retrieved from a study of blood T cell repertoires in COVID-19. Study details: Sources were T cells, B-cell-depleted T cells, or PBMCs; the material itself was cDNA or gDNA.

Cohort placement rested on clinical history that participants reported themselves. The CDR3 is 13 residues long. V was clipped by 6 bases and J by 6 bases; unmatched bases: 3. The germline gives CDR1 MDHEN, CDR2 SYDVKM. Only in-frame clones appear in the TCRdb table, and some are missing; sequencing was by immunoSEQ multiplex PCR. The repertoire holds a few hundred thousand clones, roughly 88% seen once, with 0.6% in the top ten. This chain connects TRBV28 to TRBJ2-1, with 9 bases identical to TRBD2. This receptor was taken from a man aged 18 to 30 who had recovered from COVID-19. Sequenced: PBMCs or T cells enriched from blood (not recorded which). CDR3 nucleotides: TGTGCCAGCAGGGCGGGAGGGCCCAATGAGCAGTTCTTC. Amino acid sequence: CASRAGGPNEQFF.